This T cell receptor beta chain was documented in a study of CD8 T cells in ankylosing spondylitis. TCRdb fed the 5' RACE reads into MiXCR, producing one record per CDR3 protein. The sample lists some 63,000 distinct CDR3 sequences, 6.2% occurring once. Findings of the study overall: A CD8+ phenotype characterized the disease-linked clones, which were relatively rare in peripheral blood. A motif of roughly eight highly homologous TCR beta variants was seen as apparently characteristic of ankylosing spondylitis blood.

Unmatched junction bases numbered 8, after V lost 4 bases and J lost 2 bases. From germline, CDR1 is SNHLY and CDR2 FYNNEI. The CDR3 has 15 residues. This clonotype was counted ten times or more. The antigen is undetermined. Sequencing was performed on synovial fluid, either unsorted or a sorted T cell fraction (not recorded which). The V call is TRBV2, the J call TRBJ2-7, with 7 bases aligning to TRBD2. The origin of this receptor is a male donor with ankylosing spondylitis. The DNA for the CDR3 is TGTGCCAGCAGTGGATTGGGGGAGGGCGCCTACGAGCAGTACTTC. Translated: CASSGLGEGAYEQYF.